The T cell receptor (beta chain) under discussion was sequenced for a study of metastatic and nonmetastatic thyroid tumors. About the research overall: Peripheral blood and tumor or nodule samples from malignant and benign thyroid patients were compared. Whole-study results and caveats: Compared with benign nodules, malignant thyroid tumors were reported to have significantly higher TCR beta diversity in both blood and tumor.

This clone was counted a few times. The antigen is not known. All patients were untreated before thyroid surgery. As processed by the authors: Variation in CDR3 across clinicopathological groups served as the basis for constructing a distant-metastasis classifier in papillary thyroid cancer. TCRdb reprocessed the PCR reads using MiXCR. The authors' filters were not applied to this entry. Of about 3,600 clones in the sample, about a third are singletons; the top ten hold approximately 19%. The V end lost 3 bases, the J end lost 10 bases, and 13 bases lay between the germline ends. The CDR3 is 13 residues long. Germline-derived CDR1 and CDR2 are LNHDA and SQIVND (reference sequence).

This sequence was found in a female donor with papillary thyroid cancer or a benign thyroid nodule (not recorded which). Some clones in this sample may be carry-over from other donors' samples. Specimen: adjacent normal tissue. The chain combines TRBV19 with TRBJ2-1; D remains unclear. The chain's CDR3 is CASSMGRHGEQFF. Written as DNA, the CDR3 is TGTGCCAGTAGTATGGGTCGACATGGAGAGCAGTTCTTC.